The text below deals with one T cell receptor beta chain. This sample is part of a study of T cells in Graves' hyperthyroidism and ophthalmopathy. Exclusion of patients followed from uncontrolled infection, other autoimmune disease, pregnancy or lactation. Diagnostic assessment was based on clinical symptoms, serum thyroxine and TRAb, thyroid ultrasound and orbital computed tomography. TCR beta CDR3 region amplification was performed from RNA transcripts. The study used the HTBI primer set for a first-round RT-PCR of the TCR CDR3. MiXCR, applied by TCRdb to the multiplex PCR reads, yields one record per CDR3 protein. The sample consists of about 350,000 distinct CDR3 sequences, around 14% of them appearing once. The germline V gene encodes CDR1 SGHVS and CDR2 FQNEAQ. Between the trimmed V and J ends, which lost 6 bases and 0 bases, there was a span of 17 bases. This CDR3 is built from 17 residues.

The chain uses TRBV7-8 and TRBJ2-2; D tentatively fits TRBD1 or TRBD2 (5 bases each). The TCR was taken from a woman under 40 with Graves' hyperthyroidism. Sequencing was performed on blood. CDR3 loop: CASSAGTGFANTGELFF. As DNA, the CDR3 is TGTGCCAGCAGTGCCGGGACGGGCTTCGCGAACACCGGGGAGCTGTTTTTT.